The T cell receptor (beta chain) under discussion was sequenced for a study of beta chain features in type 1 diabetes. Notes on the study in general: The study found fewer insertions and more deletions at VDJ junctions in type 1 diabetes patients. People with Type 1 diabetes carried modestly yet significantly shorter TCRB CDR3s in all four CD4+ subsets.

Regarding this clone: Antigen unknown.

Expressed TCRB transcripts were sequenced because the entire RNA isolate underwent reverse transcription. Clones were sequenced by immunoSEQ multiplex PCR, and TCRdb holds only the in-frame ones, with some missing. The table records roughly 290,000 clones, approximately 15% of them present only once. V dropped 5 bases and J dropped 6; count of bases not matched to a gene: 14. Germline values: CDR1 MDHEN, CDR2 SYDVKM. The CDR3 contains 17 residues. CD4+ naive, central memory, regulatory and stem cell-like memory subsets were isolated by sorting on CD45RO/CCR7/CD25/CD127/CD95/CD27. The genes are TRBV28 and TRBJ2-1; the match to TRBD2 covers 9 bases. The material sequenced was naive CD4+ T cells from blood. The sequence was collected from a man aged 18 to 29 with type 1 diabetes. CDR3 protein: CASSTYVGGRAGNEQFF. The DNA of the CDR3 is TGTGCCAGCAGTACATATGTCGGCGGGAGGGCGGGCAATGAGCAGTTCTTC.